A selection of T cell receptor beta chains follows, all from one sample in a study of T cell changes during pregnancy in multiple sclerosis. Using immunoSEQ multiplex PCR, the repertoire was profiled, and TCRdb retains in-frame clones only, with some absent. The table records about 64,000 clones, about 96% of them present only once. The material sequenced was CD8+ T cells from peripheral blood mononuclear cells, taken after pregnancy. Receptors originate from a female donor with multiple sclerosis, enrolled in a pregnancy study. The CDR3 runs from the conserved cysteine through the conserved F or W. The order of the fields is J gene, V gene, CDR3 protein.

>TRBJ1-2|TRBV27
CASSPRGGIAYGYTF
>TRBJ1-5|TRBV28
CATNTGGNQPQHF
>TRBJ2-5|TRBV5-5
CASSFPRGGETQYF
>TRBJ2-7|TRBV9
CASSVAGTAGTGLGEQYF
>TRBJ2-7|TRBV2
CASRTGQHEQYF
>TRBJ2-5|TRBV7-2
CASRQTGEETQYF
>TRBJ2-5|TRBV19
CASSIPGAETQYF
>TRBJ2-2|TRBV28
CASSHRAGGPVTGELFF
>TRBJ2-3|TRBV19
CASSILLRDTQYF
>TRBJ2-2|TRBV4-1
CASSQEVAGGPGELFF
>TRBJ2-7|TRBV27
CASSESGPSYEQYF
>TRBJ2-7|TRBV5-1
CASSLGGYEQYF
>TRBJ2-1|TRBV10-3
CAISETSSYNEQFF
>TRBJ2-1|TRBV2
CASTSGLGSYNEQFF
>TRBJ2-7|TRBV7-9
CASSQHPYEQYF
>TRBJ1-4|TRBV7-9
CASSQDGDNEKLFF
>TRBJ2-1|TRBV18
CASSPGQGFSYNEQFF
>TRBJ2-3|TRBV27
CASSLRSDTQYF
>TRBJ2-3|TRBV19
CASSITGGADTQYF
>TRBJ2-3|TRBV7-9
CASSSGGFDTQYF
>TRBJ1-3|TRBV2
CAIPDRGSGNTIYF